This TCR beta chain was profiled in a study of blood T cell repertoires in COVID-19. Across the whole study: From the United States, Italy and Spain came samples of acute and convalescent COVID-19. Sample material is recorded as cDNA or gDNA derived from T cells, B-cell-depleted T cells, or PBMCs.

Per the germline V gene, CDR1 is SQVTM and CDR2 is ANQGSEA. This CDR3 has 13 residues. V gave up 6 bases and J gave up 5 bases, with 13 bases separating them. Membership in each cohort depended on participant-reported clinical history. Study processing details: Reference gene primer amplification yielded estimated nucleated cell counts. The repertoire was sequenced with immunoSEQ multiplex PCR; TCRdb's copy has only in-frame clones and lacks some. The D gene and trimming were derived from the DNA, and the V and J assignments and clone size from that table. The sample holds about 480,000 clones; around 89% are singletons and the top ten take 1.8%. This clone has only a few counts.

The chain joins TRBV29-1 to TRBJ1-4, with D possibly matching TRBD1 (6 bases). What was sequenced was PBMCs or T cells enriched from blood (not recorded which). The clonotype comes from a woman in her forties who had recovered from COVID-19. CDR3 residues: CSVGQNQNEKLFF. The DNA for the CDR3 is TGCAGCGTAGGACAGAATCAGAATGAAAAACTGTTTTTT.